The 32 T cell receptor beta chains presented below share a single source sample, sequenced in a study of T cells in Graves' hyperthyroidism and ophthalmopathy. RNA transcripts yielded amplified TCR beta CDR3 regions. A first-round RT-PCR of the TCR CDR3 used the HTBI primer set. MiXCR, applied by TCRdb to the multiplex PCR reads, yields one record per CDR3 protein. The table records about 260,000 distinct CDR3 sequences, 22% of them present only once. Material for sequencing was blood. These receptors originate from a man aged 25-45 years with Graves' ophthalmopathy.

To note about this clonotype: A much larger clone is a single base away; this may be a read error. This chain connects TRBV10-3 to TRBJ2-7; perhaps TRBD2 as D (5 bases). Germline-derived CDR1 and CDR2 are ENHRY and SYGVKD. Trimming cost V 5 bases and J 3 bases, with 17 bases left between them. The CDR3 is made up of 15 amino acids. CDR3 residues: CAISPTGGSGYEQYF. CDR3 in DNA: TGTGCCATCAGTCCCACGGGTGGGAGTGGCTACGAGCAGTACTTC.

This clonotype was detected ten times or more. The rearrangement joins TRBV3-1 to TRBJ2-5; 8 bases agree with TRBD2. Trimming took 3 bases from V and 6 from J; bases not matched to a gene: 3. The CDR3 spans 13 residues. Germline CDR1 is LGHDT and CDR2 is YNNKEL (reference sequence). The CDR3 bases are TGTGCCAGCAGCCAGGGACTAGAAAAGACCCAGTACTTC. It encodes CASSQGLEKTQYF.

V is TRBV20-1 and J is TRBJ1-1; 10 nucleotides align to TRBD1. The CDR3 covers 13 residues. The V gene's germline CDR1 is DFQATT and CDR2 SNEGSKA (reference sequence). The CDR3 reads CRVSGTGDTEAFF. The CDR3 DNA reads TGCAGGGTATCCGGGACAGGGGACACTGAAGCTTTCTTT.

This clonotype was seen a few times. This chain connects TRBV12-3 or TRBV12-4 to TRBJ2-5, with D uncertain. The ends were cut back, 6 bases at V and 4 bases at J, with 15 bases in the middle. The CDR3 totals 14 residues. As DNA, the CDR3 is TGTGCCAGCAGCCCTCGACCCCCTAGAGAGACCCAGTACTTC. Protein: CASSPRPPRETQYF.

The chain couples TRBV7-3 to TRBJ2-3, with 11 bases aligning to TRBD2. V was pared by 4 bases and J by 6 bases, with 3 bases of the junction left unmatched. CDR1 and CDR2 (germline): SGHTA, FQGTGA. The CDR3 is 14 residues long. The CDR3 region has the DNA TGTGCCAGCAGCTCACTAGCGGGAGTGGATACGCAGTATTTT. Protein: CASSSLAGVDTQYF.

This clonotype came up a few times. V and J are TRBV24-1 and TRBJ2-3; D is uncertain. The CDR3 length is 13 residues. In germline, CDR1 is KGHDR, CDR2 SFDVKD. Trimming stripped 3 bases from V and 2 bases from J, with 5 bases between. The CDR3 DNA reads TGTGCCACCAGTGATGCAGCCACAGATACGCAGTATTTT. This sequence encodes CATSDAATDTQYF.

This chain connects TRBV28 to TRBJ2-5, with a tentative D call TRBD1 (6 bases). In germline, CDR1 is MDHEN, CDR2 SYDVKM. Trimming pared 6 bases from V and 7 bases from J, leaving 15 bases between. The CDR3 is 13 residues long. The CDR3 protein is CASRGHSKRTQYF. The CDR3 DNA sequence: TGTGCCAGCAGGGGACACTCAAAGCGGACCCAGTACTTC.

Ten or more counts support this clonotype. This rearrangement joins TRBV30 to TRBJ1-2, with 9 bases fitting TRBD1. From germline, CDR1 is GTSNPN and CDR2 SVGIG (reference sequence). The CDR3 is made up of 12 amino acids. The J segment lost 7 bases and the V segment lost 3 bases, leaving 3 bases of the junction unmatched. The DNA for the CDR3 is TGTGCCTGGAGGGGACAGGGACGTGGCTACACCTTC. Amino acids: CAWRGQGRGYTF.

This clonotype was recorded many times. This rearrangement joins TRBV5-4 to TRBJ2-7; 11 bases line up with TRBD1. This CDR3 has 15 residues. Unmatched junction bases numbered 1, after V lost 0 bases and J lost 2 bases. In germline, CDR1 is SGHNT, CDR2 YYREEE (reference sequence). The CDR3 DNA sequence: TGTGCCAGCAGCTTGGAGGGACAGGGGGCCTACGAGCAGTACTTC. The encoded protein is CASSLEGQGAYEQYF.

This clonotype was observed many times. The J gene is TRBJ2-7, the V gene TRBV29-1, with D perhaps matching TRBD1 (5 bases). The CDR3 totals 13 residues. CDR1 SQVTM and CDR2 ANQGSEA come from the germline V gene. Deletions cut 4 bases from V and 6 bases from J, with 16 bases between. This CDR3 reads CSVAGWGVGEQYF. The DNA of the CDR3 is TGCAGCGTTGCAGGGTGGGGTGTGGGCGAGCAGTACTTC.

This clonotype was picked up a small number of times. The CDR3 sequence: CASGQGGTGELFF. The CDR3, as DNA: TGCGCCAGCGGACAGGGCGGCACCGGGGAGCTGTTTTTT. The gene calls are TRBV10-2 and TRBJ2-2; 8 bases are a match to TRBD1. The germline V gene has CDR1 WSHSY and CDR2 SAAADI. The V gene end was trimmed by 8 bases and the J gene end by 4 bases; junction bases not matched to a gene: 3. CDR3 length: 13 amino acids.

This clonotype was seen once. This chain links TRBV7-2 with TRBJ1-4; D uncertain. CDR1 and CDR2 from the germline V gene are SGHTA and FQGNSA. V was trimmed by 1 base and J by 8 bases, leaving 14 bases between them. This CDR3 comprises 15 residues. CDR3 DNA: TGTGCCAGCAGCTTAGAGTACAGCTCGCGGGAAAAACTGTTTTTT. Protein product: CASSLEYSSREKLFF.

This chain uses TRBV4-2 with TRBJ1-2, with 8 bases matching TRBD1. The CDR3 has 16 residues. J was trimmed by 4 bases and V by 0 bases; bases with no gene match: 7. Germline CDR1 LGHNA, CDR2 YNFKEQ. CDR3 coding DNA: TGTGCCAGCAGCCAAGATCAGCAGGGGGCAGGCTATGGCTACACCTTC. Protein product: CASSQDQQGAGYGYTF.

This clonotype was found many times. The chain is built from TRBV14 and TRBJ1-1, with D hard to call. This CDR3 is built from 12 residues. The V gene's germline CDR1 is SGHDN and CDR2 FVKESK. V was pared by 4 bases and J by 3 bases, with 6 bases between. CDR3 DNA: TGTGCCAGCAGCCCGAGATACACTGAAGCTTTCTTT. Translated, it gives CASSPRYTEAFF.

This clonotype was counted many times. This chain uses TRBV7-3 with TRBJ2-1; D may match TRBD1 or TRBD2 (5 bases each). The V and J ends lost 7 bases and 5 bases respectively, with 15 bases between them. The CDR3 has 14 amino acids. Germline CDR1 reads SGHTA; CDR2 reads FQGTGA. The CDR3 region is CASNQGPTHNEQFF. In nucleotides, the CDR3 is TGTGCCAGCAACCAGGGACCGACTCACAATGAGCAGTTCTTC.

This chain links TRBV25-1 with TRBJ2-3, with D possibly being TRBD2 (6 bases). The length of the CDR3 is 14 residues. V shed 3 bases and J shed 1 base, with 8 bases lying between them. Germline lookup yields CDR1 MGHDK and CDR2 SYGVNS. The CDR3 region has the DNA TGTGCCAGCAGTGACGGGGGACGCACAGATACGCAGTATTTT. Translating it yields CASSDGGRTDTQYF.

The table lists this clonotype with many counts. The J gene is TRBJ2-3, the V gene TRBV7-2; TRBD1 or TRBD2 may be the D gene (7 bases each). The ends were cut back, 5 bases at V and 9 bases at J, with 27 bases in the middle. Germline CDR1 is SGHTA and CDR2 is FQGNSA. CDR3 length: 17 residues. The CDR3 loop is CASSPYRQGPTRGTQYF. The CDR3 bases are TGTGCCAGCAGCCCGTACCGACAGGGCCCAACGCGGGGGACGCAGTATTTT.

This clonotype was seen repeatedly, ten times or more. The chain employs TRBV2 and TRBJ2-3, with TRBD2 matching 11 bases. From germline, CDR1 is SNHLY and CDR2 FYNNEI. The CDR3 contains 14 residues. V was clipped by 3 bases and J by 11 bases; unmatched bases: 7. The CDR3 loop reads CASSDLLAGGEQYF. DNA for the CDR3: TGTGCCAGCAGTGACCTGCTAGCGGGAGGAGAGCAGTATTTT.

The V gene is TRBV4-1, the J gene TRBJ1-4, with no clear D. Germline assignment: CDR1 MGHRA and CDR2 YSYEKL. The CDR3 spans 13 residues. Trimming stripped 2 bases from V and 8 bases from J, with 9 bases between. The CDR3 is CASSQLPGEKLFF. CDR3 nucleotides: TGCGCCAGCAGCCAATTGCCTGGGGAAAAACTGTTTTTT.

This clonotype was seen many times. The rearrangement joins TRBV28 to TRBJ2-1, with 11 nucleotides matching TRBD1. Trimming cost V 11 bases and J 4 bases; bases outside gene matches: 10. The germline CDR1 and CDR2 sequences are MDHEN and SYDVKM. This CDR3 spans 15 amino acids. The CDR3: CAASAGTGGYNEQFF. Written as DNA, the CDR3 is TGTGCCGCTTCAGCGGGGACAGGGGGGTACAATGAGCAGTTCTTC.

Written as DNA, the CDR3 is TGTGCCTGGAGTACGGGCAGGCCGAACACTGAAGCTTTCTTT. This sequence encodes CAWSTGRPNTEAFF. This sequence joins TRBV30 and TRBJ1-1; no clear D. CDR1 and CDR2 from the germline V gene are GTSNPN and SVGIG (reference sequence). Deletions cut 2 bases from V and 1 base from J, with 11 bases between. This CDR3 has 14 amino acids.

This clonotype was counted many times. The chain has TRBV28 and TRBJ2-1; D may be TRBD2 (6 bases). Trimming pared 3 bases from V and 1 base from J, leaving 10 bases between. CDR3 size: 15 residues. CDR1 and CDR2 (germline): MDHEN, SYDVKM. In DNA, the CDR3 is TGTGCCAGCAGTTTGGCGGGGAGGTCCTACAATGAGCAGTTCTTC. Its protein is CASSLAGRSYNEQFF.

This chain connects TRBV28 to TRBJ1-1; D gene uncertain. The germline CDR1 and CDR2 sequences are MDHEN and SYDVKM. V lost 5 bases to trimming and J lost 5 bases, with 18 bases between them. The CDR3 extends over 15 amino acids. CDR3 coding DNA: TGTGCCAGCAGTCAAGATTCCACAGTAGATACTGAAGCTTTCTTT. This gives the protein CASSQDSTVDTEAFF. The complete variable domain, with remaining parts taken from reference TRBV28 and TRBJ1-1, reads DVKVTQSSRYLVKRTGEKVFLECVQDMDHENMFWYRQDPGLGLRLIYFSYDVKMKEKGDIPEGYSVSREKKERFSLILESASTNQTSMYLCASSQDSTVDTEAFFGQGTRLTVV.

The rearrangement joins TRBV5-1 to TRBJ2-3; D gene unclear. The germline V and J ends were trimmed by 6 bases and 0 bases, with 14 bases remaining between them. The V gene's germline CDR1 is SGHRS and CDR2 YFSETQ. The CDR3 has 15 amino acids. CDR3 coding DNA: TGCGCCAGCACCCCAGATAGTACTAGCACAGATACGCAGTATTTT. It codes for CASTPDSTSTDTQYF.

Note on this clonotype: Sequence at one end of the junction differs from germline and may be a read error. The rearrangement links TRBV6-9 to TRBJ2-1; D is perhaps TRBD1 (5 bases). Germline CDR1 MNHGY, CDR2 SVAAGI. This CDR3 is 17 amino acids long. DNA for the CDR3: TGTGCCAGCAGTTTCGGCCAGGGAAGGGTCGCGTACAGTGAGCAGTTCTTC. Its protein is CASSFGQGRVAYSEQFF.

This clonotype was observed a handful of times. The chain uses TRBV6-1 and TRBJ2-7; D perhaps matches TRBD1 (5 bases). V was trimmed by 10 bases and J by 0 bases, leaving 19 bases between them. The CDR3 contains 15 residues. Germline lookup yields CDR1 MNHNS and CDR2 SASEGT. The CDR3 spells CATAARVAGSYEQYF. The CDR3 coding sequence is TGTGCCACCGCCGCCAGGGTTGCAGGCTCCTACGAGCAGTACTTC.

This clonotype was seen a few times. The CDR3 DNA reads as TGCAGTGCTAGAAATGGACTAGCGGGAGGCTACGAGCAGTACTTC. It yields the protein CSARNGLAGGYEQYF. J is TRBJ2-7 and V is TRBV20-1; 14 nucleotides match TRBD2. V trimming: 2 bases; J trimming: 3 bases; junction bases outside the gene matches: 3. The germline V gene has CDR1 DFQATT and CDR2 SNEGSKA (reference sequence). The CDR3 totals 15 residues.

The chain is built from TRBV11-3 and TRBJ2-5; D possibly corresponds to TRBD2 (6 bases). The CDR3 spans 15 residues. Germline CDR1 is SGHNT and CDR2 is YENEEA. V lost 0 bases and J lost 1, with 9 bases in between. The CDR3 is CASSLDGDFQETQYF. As DNA, the CDR3 is TGTGCCAGCAGCTTAGATGGGGACTTCCAAGAGACCCAGTACTTC.

This clonotype appeared a few times. V gene TRBV6-1 combines with J gene TRBJ2-3, with TRBD2 matching 14 bases. Germline loops: CDR1 MNHNS, CDR2 SASEGT. The CDR3 extends over 18 amino acids. Trimming at V came to 5 bases and at J to 2 bases, leaving 9 bases not matched to a gene. The CDR3: CASSSPGTSGRATDTQYF. For the CDR3, the DNA is TGTGCCAGCAGTTCGCCCGGGACTAGCGGGAGAGCCACAGATACGCAGTATTTT.

This clonotype has only a few counts. The gene calls are TRBV7-2 and TRBJ2-2, with a tentative D call TRBD2 (5 bases). This CDR3 region has 19 residues. Germline assignment: CDR1 SGHTA and CDR2 FQGNSA. V lost 2 bases, J lost 3 bases, and 22 bases lay in between. In nucleotides, the CDR3 is TGTGCCAGCAGCTTATTAGGAGGACTCCAATCGGGGTACACCGGGGAGCTGTTTTTT. The encoded protein is CASSLLGGLQSGYTGELFF.

This clonotype was counted a few times. One junction end disagrees with the germline gene, perhaps due to a read error. The chain combines TRBV20-1 with TRBJ2-1, with D possibly called TRBD1 or TRBD2 (5 bases each). Germline loops: CDR1 DFQATT, CDR2 SNEGSKA (reference sequence). The CDR3 has 14 residues. This CDR3 reads CSAYVGPSCNEQFF. The CDR3 bases are TGCAGTGCTTACGTGGGACCCTCCTGCAATGAGCAGTTCTTC.

The rearrangement joins TRBV18 to TRBJ2-4; the D call may be TRBD1 or TRBD2 (5 bases each). The V end lost 2 bases, the J end lost 9 bases, and 14 bases lay between the germline ends. CDR1 KGHSH and CDR2 LQKENI come from the germline V gene. The CDR3 consists of 14 residues. The CDR3 loop reads CASSPYGGAGIQYF. The DNA of the CDR3 is TGTGCCAGCTCACCATATGGGGGAGCAGGCATTCAGTACTTC.